A single sample is the source of the 6 T cell receptor beta chains below, sequenced in a study of T cell responses to AZD1222 COVID-19 vaccine. Sequenced by immunoSEQ multiplex PCR; TCRdb stores in-frame clones only, minus some. The sample has around 84,000 clones, approximately 90% seen once. The specimen comprised peripheral blood, sampled on day 0 of AZD1222 vaccination. All receptors derive from an adult in good health.

The chain combines TRBV12-3 or TRBV12-4 with TRBJ1-4; no firm D call. The CDR3 is 11 residues long. Trimming removed 6 bases from V and 14 bases from J, with 13 bases in between. The CDR3 spells CASRAGVGLFF. CDR3 sequence (DNA): TGTGCCAGCAGAGCCGGGGTCGGGCTGTTTTTT.

The chain joins TRBV30 to TRBJ2-1; 11 nucleotides match TRBD2. The V and J ends lost 0 bases and 3 bases, in that order; junction bases with no gene match: 1. The CDR3 spans 15 residues. CDR1 and CDR2 from the germline V gene are GTSNPN and SVGIG (reference sequence). CDR3: CAWSVLAGDYNEQFF. The CDR3 nucleotides read TGTGCCTGGAGTGTACTAGCGGGGGACTACAATGAGCAGTTCTTC.

This rearrangement joins TRBV5-4 to TRBJ1-1, with TRBD1 as a possible D gene (6 bases). Trimming pared 5 bases from V and 0 bases from J, leaving 17 bases between. CDR1 is SGHNT and CDR2 is YYREEE in the germline V gene (reference sequence). The CDR3 totals 16 residues. The CDR3 loop is CASRPGQQFMNTEAFF. In nucleotides, the CDR3 is TGTGCCAGCAGACCCGGACAGCAGTTCATGAACACTGAAGCTTTCTTT.

The V call is TRBV13, the J call TRBJ2-4; D is perhaps TRBD1 (6 bases). The germline CDR1 and CDR2 sequences are PRHDT and FYEKMQ (reference sequence). Between the trimmed V and J ends, which lost 5 bases and 0 bases, there was a span of 14 bases. The CDR3 has 16 residues. This CDR3 reads CASSADRTLAKNIQYF. For the CDR3, the DNA is TGTGCCAGCAGCGCAGACAGGACTCTAGCCAAAAACATTCAGTACTTC.

The V gene is TRBV28, the J gene TRBJ2-2; 7 bases map to TRBD1. From germline, CDR1 is MDHEN and CDR2 SYDVKM. This CDR3 comprises 15 residues. V shed 5 bases and J 2 bases; nucleotides not matched to a gene: 5. The CDR3 bases are TGTGCCAGCAGTCTCAGGGGGATTAACACCGGGGAGCTGTTTTTT. This codes for CASSLRGINTGELFF.

The chain has TRBV6-5 and TRBJ1-6; no firm D call. Between the trimmed V and J ends, which lost 0 bases and 5 bases, there was a span of 2 bases. The CDR3 runs 13 residues. The germline V gene encodes CDR1 MNHEY and CDR2 SVGAGI. CDR3 protein: CASSYSDNSPLHF. The CDR3 nucleotides read TGTGCCAGCAGTTACTCGGATAATTCACCCCTCCACTTT.